The entry below gives a single T cell receptor (beta chain) sequence along with its context. Its cognate antigen is unknown. The data were obtained in a study of Tregs in tolerant kidney transplant recipients. Related graft donors supplied nonmyeloablative bone marrow transplants, and mixed chimerism was transient. Sequencing was performed with immunoSEQ multiplex PCR; in TCRdb, only in-frame clones are kept and a portion is missing. The repertoire holds 74,000 or so clones, with over 75% as singletons. Study findings and constraints: Tolerant patients' donor-specific Tregs expanded beyond overall Tregs, suggesting antigen-driven growth.

The ends lost 2 bases at V and 1 base at J; junction bases unmatched: 2. The CDR3 loop spans 16 amino acids. Per germline, CDR1 SGHTA and CDR2 FQGTGA. The material was CD4+ T cells from blood (PBMCs), obtained 24 months after the transplant. This receptor was taken from a human patient who received a combined kidney and bone marrow transplant. The graft donor may have given rise to some T cells. V is TRBV7-3 and J is TRBJ2-5, with 12 nucleotides matching TRBD2. CDR3 sequence reads: CASSLGLAGIQETQYF. The CDR3 region has the DNA TGTGCCAGCAGCTTAGGACTAGCGGGGATCCAAGAGACCCAGTACTTC.